The subject of this entry is one T cell receptor beta chain. Its antigen is unknown. The entry originates in a study of cytomegalovirus exposure and HLA in healthy donors. Overall study results and limits: The productive fraction for most TCR beta V segments was about 90% or about 30% in an earlier analysis.

The CDR3 sequence is 17 residues long. Germline CDR1 reads MGHRA; CDR2 reads YSYEKL. With 1 base clipped from V and 3 bases from J, the junction kept 9 bases outside the gene matches. 60 Vbeta and 13 Jbeta primers were used in PCR. TCRdb's table, derived via immunoSEQ multiplex PCR, lists solely in-frame clones and lacks some. This table holds 130,000 or so clones, roughly four fifths found once. This receptor was identified in a female donor in good health and CMV-seronegative. The chain combines TRBV4-1 with TRBJ1-2, with TRBD1 matching 9 bases. Sequencing was performed on PBMCs. DNA of the CDR3: TGCGCCAGCAGCCAAGCCACCGGGACAGGGATGGACTATGGCTACACCTTC. Translated, it gives CASSQATGTGMDYGYTF.